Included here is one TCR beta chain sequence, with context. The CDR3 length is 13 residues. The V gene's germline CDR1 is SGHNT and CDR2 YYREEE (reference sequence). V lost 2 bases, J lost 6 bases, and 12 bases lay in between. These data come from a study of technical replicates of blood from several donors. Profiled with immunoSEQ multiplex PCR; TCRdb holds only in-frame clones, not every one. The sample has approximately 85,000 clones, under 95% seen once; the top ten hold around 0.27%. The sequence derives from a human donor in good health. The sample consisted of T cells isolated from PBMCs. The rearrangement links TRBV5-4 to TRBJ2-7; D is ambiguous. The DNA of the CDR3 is TGTGCCAGCAGCTTAACACAGTCACCCGAGCAGTACTTC. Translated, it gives CASSLTQSPEQYF.